One and the same sample provided the 28 T cell receptor beta chains below, sequenced in a study of cytomegalovirus exposure and HLA in healthy donors. Assay: immunoSEQ multiplex PCR; the TCRdb copy retains only in-frame clones and omits some. The table has about 220,000 clones, more than 75% seen once. Sequencing used PBMCs. All receptors come from a man younger than 30 in good health and CMV-seronegative.

V gene TRBV19 combines with J gene TRBJ1-2, with 8 bases aligning to TRBD1. V lost 1 base and J lost 0; bases outside the gene matches: 4. From germline, CDR1 is LNHDA and CDR2 SQIVND (reference sequence). This CDR3 has 16 amino acids. This CDR3 is CASSIVGRGPNYGYTF. The CDR3 DNA sequence: TGTGCCAGTAGTATAGTTGGCAGGGGGCCTAACTATGGCTACACCTTC.

This clone was counted a single time. V usage is TRBV7-9 and J usage is TRBJ2-4, with 11 bases that match TRBD2. CDR1 and CDR2 (germline): SEHNR, FQNEAQ (reference sequence). V was pared by 5 bases and J by 6 bases, with 15 bases of the junction left unmatched. The CDR3 has 18 amino acids. CDR3 amino acids: CASSRLAGLNPDGNIQYF. In DNA form, the CDR3 reads TGTGCCAGCAGCAGACTAGCGGGACTCAACCCTGACGGAAACATTCAGTACTTC.

This clone was observed a few times. J is TRBJ1-6 and V is TRBV6-5; 9 nucleotides line up with TRBD1. The ends lost 2 bases at V and 10 bases at J; junction bases unmatched: 9. Germline V gene sequence: CDR1 MNHEY, CDR2 SVGAGI. This CDR3 is 16 amino acids long. This CDR3 reads CASSYVSGQGVSPLHF. CDR3 sequence (DNA): TGTGCCAGCAGTTACGTCTCGGGACAGGGAGTATCACCCCTCCACTTT.

The table lists this clone with a count of one. In DNA form, the CDR3 reads TGCGCCACCCTAGAGACAGGGGACTATGGCTACACCTTC. This sequence encodes CATLETGDYGYTF. The V and J genes are TRBV10-2 and TRBJ1-2; 8 bases are a match to TRBD1. The CDR3 consists of 13 residues. CDR1 WSHSY and CDR2 SAAADI come from the germline V gene. V lost 10 bases to trimming and J lost 3 bases; unmatched junction nucleotides: 7.

In this sample, this clone turned up once. V and J are TRBV5-1 and TRBJ2-7, with D possibly being TRBD1 (5 bases). With 3 bases removed from V and 2 bases from J, the gap between germline ends came to 24 bases. CDR1 SGHRS and CDR2 YFSETQ come from the germline V gene. The CDR3 consists of 18 residues. As DNA, the CDR3 is TGCGCCAGCAGCTGGGGCCAGCTGTATACGCATCAAACCTACGAGCAGTACTTC. Translated, it gives CASSWGQLYTHQTYEQYF. The entire variable domain, with the rest obtained from reference TRBV5-1 and TRBJ2-7, is as follows: KAGVTQTPRYLIKTRGQQVTLSCSPISGHRSVSWYQQTPGQGLQFLFEYFSETQRNKGNFPGRFSGRQFSNSRSEMNVSTLELGDSALYLCASSWGQLYTHQTYEQYFGPGTRLTVT.

The rearrangement uses TRBV27 and TRBJ1-2; 7 nucleotides align to TRBD1. The length of the CDR3 is 18 residues. Unmatched junction bases numbered 23, after V lost 5 bases and J lost 8 bases. Germline-derived CDR1 and CDR2 are MNHEY and SMNVEV (reference sequence). CDR3 coding DNA: TGTGCCAGCAGTCCATCCCCTCTCCTAGGACAGGCGGAGGGGGGCTACACCTTC. Encoded protein: CASSPSPLLGQAEGGYTF.

J is TRBJ2-7 and V is TRBV19, with D perhaps TRBD2 (5 bases). The germline V gene encodes CDR1 LNHDA and CDR2 SQIVND (reference sequence). The CDR3 runs 12 residues. The germline V and J ends were trimmed by 5 bases and 2 bases, with 7 bases remaining between them. The CDR3 sequence is CASSEGTYEQYF. Here the CDR3 DNA reads TGTGCCAGTAGTGAGGGAACCTACGAGCAGTACTTC. The full variable domain, in which reference TRBV19 and TRBJ2-7 provide the parts outside the CDR3, is DGGITQSPKYLFRKEGQNVTLSCEQNLNHDAMYWYRQDPGQGLRLIYYSQIVNDFQKGDIAEGYSVSREKKESFPLTVTSAQKNPTAFYLCASSEGTYEQYFGPGTRLTVT.

The chain uses TRBV2 and TRBJ2-3, with D perhaps TRBD2 (7 bases). Trimming left V 4 bases short and J 4 bases short, with 18 bases between. The CDR3 contains 16 residues. The germline V gene encodes CDR1 SNHLY and CDR2 FYNNEI. CDR3 region: CASSGGTRGASDTQYF. The CDR3 DNA sequence: TGTGCCAGCAGTGGTGGTACACGGGGGGCCTCAGATACGCAGTATTTT.

The rearrangement links TRBV7-2 to TRBJ1-4; D is undetermined. V was pared by 3 bases and J by 7 bases, with 18 bases between. The CDR3 spans 16 residues. Germline assignment: CDR1 SGHTA and CDR2 FQGNSA. The DNA of the CDR3 is TGTGCCAGCAGCTTCAGGTCGGGGTTGTATGGTGAAAAACTGTTTTTT. Its translation is CASSFRSGLYGEKLFF.

This clone was recorded a few times. This rearrangement joins TRBV7-2 to TRBJ2-5; 11 bases match TRBD2. The J segment lost 7 bases and the V segment lost 4 bases, leaving 5 bases of the junction unmatched. The CDR3 is 14 amino acids. Germline V gene sequence: CDR1 SGHTA, CDR2 FQGNSA. CDR3 residues: CASSWGLAVGTQYF. For the CDR3, the DNA is TGTGCCAGCAGCTGGGGACTAGCGGTAGGGACCCAGTACTTC.

This chain links TRBV27 with TRBJ2-1, with D perhaps matching TRBD1 (6 bases). This CDR3 has 14 residues. Germline V gene lookup returns CDR1 MNHEY and CDR2 SMNVEV (reference sequence). V was clipped by 5 bases and J by 3 bases, with 11 bases between them. In nucleotides, the CDR3 is TGTGCCAGCAGTCTGGGGGACAACTACAATGAGCAGTTCTTC. Its translation: CASSLGDNYNEQFF.

The V and J genes are TRBV28 and TRBJ1-6; no clear D gene. Trimming stripped 2 bases from V and 8 bases from J, with 7 bases between. The CDR3 has 13 amino acids. The germline gives CDR1 MDHEN, CDR2 SYDVKM. CDR3 in DNA: TGTGCCAGCAGTTTACGCGGGGATTCACCCCTCCACTTT. Translation: CASSLRGDSPLHF. The variable domain in full, with the rest retrieved from reference TRBV28 and TRBJ1-6, is DVKVTQSSRYLVKRTGEKVFLECVQDMDHENMFWYRQDPGLGLRLIYFSYDVKMKEKGDIPEGYSVSREKKERFSLILESASTNQTSMYLCASSLRGDSPLHFGNGTRLTVT.

The chain combines TRBV5-1 with TRBJ1-6, with 7 nucleotides matching TRBD1. The CDR3 consists of 15 residues. Germline V CDR1 and CDR2: SGHRS, YFSETQ. V lost 0 bases to trimming and J lost 5 bases; unmatched junction nucleotides: 2. The CDR3 loop reads CASSLGGTDNSPLHF. CDR3 coding DNA: TGCGCCAGCAGCTTGGGGGGGACAGATAATTCACCCCTCCACTTT.

The chain links TRBV5-1 to TRBJ1-4; TRBD1 matches at 8 bases. CDR3 length: 15 amino acids. CDR1 and CDR2 (germline): SGHRS, YFSETQ. V gave up 4 bases and J gave up 8 bases; unmatched junction bases: 10. In DNA form, the CDR3 reads TGCGCCAGCAGCCAGGAATCCGGGACAGGAGAAAAACTGTTTTTT. It is translated as CASSQESGTGEKLFF. Based on the CDR3 plus reference TRBV5-1 and TRBJ1-4, the full variable domain is KAGVTQTPRYLIKTRGQQVTLSCSPISGHRSVSWYQQTPGQGLQFLFEYFSETQRNKGNFPGRFSGRQFSNSRSEMNVSTLELGDSALYLCASSQESGTGEKLFFGSGTQLSVL.

Concerning this clone: Other nucleotide sequences in the sample specify the same CDR3. This chain joins TRBV7-9 and TRBJ2-5; 7 positions match TRBD1. J gave up 5 bases and V 4 bases, and 7 bases lay outside the gene matches. This CDR3 region has 14 residues. Germline V gene data show CDR1 as SEHNR and CDR2 as FQNEAQ (reference sequence). The CDR3 nucleotides read TGTGCCAGCAGCTCCACGACAGGGTGGGAGACCCAGTACTTC. Protein product: CASSSTTGWETQYF.

The genes are TRBV27 and TRBJ2-7, with TRBD1 identical over 10 bases. There are 14 residues in the CDR3. V gave up 5 bases and J gave up 6 bases; unmatched junction bases: 7. Germline CDR1 reads MNHEY; CDR2 reads SMNVEV (reference sequence). This CDR3 reads CASSPGTGESEQYF. In DNA form, the CDR3 reads TGTGCCAGCAGTCCGGGGACAGGGGAATCCGAGCAGTACTTC.

CDR3 in amino acids: CASSQRLAYSTDTQYF. The CDR3 DNA reads as TGTGCCAGCAGCCAGAGACTAGCCTATAGCACAGATACGCAGTATTTT. This chain connects TRBV7-2 to TRBJ2-3; 7 bases are shared with TRBD2. V lost 5 bases to trimming and J lost 0 bases; unmatched junction nucleotides: 8. Per germline, CDR1 SGHTA and CDR2 FQGNSA. The CDR3 extends over 16 amino acids. Based on the CDR3 plus reference TRBV7-2 and TRBJ2-3, the full variable domain is GAGVSQSPSNKVTEKGKDVELRCDPISGHTALYWYRQSLGQGLEFLIYFQGNSAPDKSGLPSDRFSAERTGGSVSTLTIQRTQQEDSAVYLCASSQRLAYSTDTQYFGPGTRLTVL.

V is TRBV6-5 and J is TRBJ2-5; the D gene is possibly TRBD1 (6 bases). Germline V gene lookup returns CDR1 MNHEY and CDR2 SVGAGI. The V end was cut by 7 bases, the J end by 4 bases, with 16 bases between. The CDR3 has 14 amino acids. CDR3 coding DNA: TGTGCCAGCACCTCTACAGGGTTTCCAGAGACCCAGTACTTC. Its translation: CASTSTGFPETQYF.

The chain is built from TRBV7-8 and TRBJ1-4; D call uncertain. V was shortened by 2 bases and J by 3 bases, with 7 bases between the two germline ends. This CDR3 contains 14 residues. Per germline, CDR1 SGHVS and CDR2 FQNEAQ. The CDR3 sequence: CASSLIQSNEKLFF. CDR3 coding DNA: TGTGCCAGCAGCTTAATCCAGTCTAATGAAAAACTGTTTTTT.

This rearrangement joins TRBV9 to TRBJ2-3, with TRBD1 identical over 7 bases. CDR1 is SGDLS, CDR2 YYNGEE, per germline. V shed 0 bases, J shed 5 bases, and the junction held 12 bases outside the gene matches. The CDR3 has 17 residues. The CDR3 coding sequence is TGTGCCAGCAGCGTAGCTAGTGGCAGGGGGTACAGAGATACGCAGTATTTT. This sequence encodes CASSVASGRGYRDTQYF. Supplemented by reference TRBV9 and TRBJ2-3, the full variable domain reads DSGVTQTPKHLITATGQRVTLRCSPRSGDLSVYWYQQSLDQGLQFLIQYYNGEERAKGNILERFSAQQFPDLHSELNLSSLELGDSALYFCASSVASGRGYRDTQYFGPGTRLTVL.

The chain couples TRBV9 to TRBJ2-1; 13 bases are a match to TRBD2. Trimming took 2 bases from V and 4 from J; bases not matched to a gene: 3. The CDR3 runs to 16 residues. Germline V gene sequence: CDR1 SGDLS, CDR2 YYNGEE. CDR3: CASSVTSGRAYNEQFF. CDR3 coding DNA: TGTGCCAGCAGCGTCACTAGCGGGAGGGCTTACAATGAGCAGTTCTTC.

This sequence joins TRBV28 and TRBJ2-5; 11 bases are a match to TRBD2. Trimming at V came to 5 bases and at J to 4 bases, leaving 9 bases not matched to a gene. Looked up from germline, CDR1 is MDHEN and CDR2 is SYDVKM. The CDR3 runs to 16 residues. CDR3 amino acids: CASSLRHSGRAETQYF. The CDR3 bases are TGTGCCAGCAGTCTACGCCATAGCGGGAGGGCAGAGACCCAGTACTTC.

This chain uses TRBV4-1 with TRBJ2-7; 7 nucleotides line up with TRBD2. Unmatched junction bases numbered 8, after V lost 2 bases and J lost 4 bases. In germline, CDR1 is MGHRA, CDR2 YSYEKL. The CDR3 has 15 residues. CDR3 residues: CASSQQRDGGYEQYF. The CDR3 DNA sequence: TGCGCCAGCAGCCAACAGCGGGATGGTGGATACGAGCAGTACTTC.

The chain joins TRBV5-4 to TRBJ2-3; 12 bases agree with TRBD2. V lost 3 bases to trimming and J lost 1 base; unmatched junction nucleotides: 3. The length of the CDR3 is 16 residues. Germline V gives CDR1 SGHNT, CDR2 YYREEE (reference sequence). CDR3 sequence (DNA): TGTGCCAGCAGCTCCACTAGCGGGGGGCGCACAGATACGCAGTATTTT. Protein product: CASSSTSGGRTDTQYF.

This rearrangement joins TRBV7-3 to TRBJ2-7; tentative D call: TRBD2 (7 bases). Per the germline V gene, CDR1 is SGHTA and CDR2 is FQGTGA. CDR3 size: 12 residues. Trimming pared 8 bases from V and 6 bases from J, leaving 14 bases between. CDR3 nucleotides: TGTGCCAGCGAGGGGGGGAACGGCGAGCAGTACTTC. Protein: CASEGGNGEQYF.

J is TRBJ2-7 and V is TRBV11-2; D not resolved. Per the germline V gene, CDR1 is SGHAT and CDR2 is FQNNGV. Trimming left V 0 bases short and J 2 bases short, with 14 bases between. CDR3 length: 16 residues. This CDR3 is CASSLDPHTTPYEQYF. The CDR3 DNA follows: TGTGCCAGCAGCTTAGATCCTCACACTACTCCCTACGAGCAGTACTTC.

The chain couples TRBV30 to TRBJ2-5; perhaps TRBD2 as D (6 bases). This CDR3 is 14 amino acids long. V lost 1 base, J lost 5 bases, and 14 bases lay in between. CDR1 GTSNPN and CDR2 SVGIG come from the germline V gene (reference sequence). The CDR3 region has the DNA TGTGCCTGGAGTGCTTTTAGAGCGGGCGAGACCCAGTACTTC. Its protein is CAWSAFRAGETQYF.

This clone has just a few counts. The chain employs TRBV19 and TRBJ1-4; TRBD1 matches at 7 bases. V lost 4 bases, J lost 8 bases, and 13 bases stayed unmatched. CDR3 length equals 16 residues. Germline loops: CDR1 LNHDA, CDR2 SQIVND (reference sequence). CDR3 nucleotide sequence: TGTGCCAGTAGTAGCCGGGGACAGCGCAAAGGGGAAAAACTGTTTTTT. Translated, it gives CASSSRGQRKGEKLFF.